A single sample is the source of the 32 T cell receptor beta chains below, sequenced in a study of blood T cell repertoires in COVID-19. Data came from immunoSEQ multiplex PCR; TCRdb stores just in-frame clones and leaves some out. The sample yields 250,000 or so clones, 88% seen once. Material for sequencing was PBMCs or T cells enriched from blood (not recorded which). The receptors stem from a middle-aged woman who had been exposed to COVID-19.

This clone was seen only once. At one boundary the junction diverges from the germline segment, which might be a read error. The chain links TRBV5-1 to TRBJ2-3; 9 bases align to TRBD1. The CDR3 runs to 15 residues. Germline CDR1 reads SGHRS; CDR2 reads YFSETQ. The CDR3 loop is CASSLGDRATDTQYF. In DNA, the CDR3 is TGTGCCAGCAGCTTAGGGGACAGGGCGACAGATACGCAGTATTTT.

V usage is TRBV7-2 and J usage is TRBJ2-3; the D is unclear. Trimming removed 4 bases from V and 1 base from J, with 12 bases in between. The CDR3 extends over 15 amino acids. The germline V gene has CDR1 SGHTA and CDR2 FQGNSA. The DNA for the CDR3 is TGTGCCAGCAGCTCCTACCCTGGTGGCACAGATACGCAGTATTTT. Protein: CASSSYPGGTDTQYF.

The CDR3 sequence is CASSLLGRANGYTF. The CDR3 DNA reads as TGTGCCAGCAGTTTATTGGGCAGGGCCAATGGCTACACCTTC. The chain uses TRBV27 and TRBJ1-2; D may be TRBD1 (5 bases). V lost 1 base to trimming and J lost 6 bases, with 12 bases between them. The CDR3 is made up of 14 amino acids. In germline, CDR1 is MNHEY, CDR2 SMNVEV (reference sequence).

The chain joins TRBV7-2 to TRBJ2-5; D call uncertain. The V end lost 4 bases, the J end lost 1 base, and 22 bases lay between the germline ends. CDR3 length equals 18 residues. Germline V gene lookup returns CDR1 SGHTA and CDR2 FQGNSA. The CDR3 protein is CASSSEPISSSTQETQYF. Here the CDR3 DNA reads TGTGCCAGCAGCTCGGAGCCAATCTCCTCTTCCACCCAAGAGACCCAGTACTTC.

In this sample, this clone turned up a few times. This rearrangement joins TRBV7-9 to TRBJ1-4; 7 nucleotides align to TRBD1. CDR1 SEHNR and CDR2 FQNEAQ come from the germline V gene (reference sequence). Trimming removed 5 bases from V and 5 bases from J; junction bases left unmatched: 11. The CDR3 is made up of 16 amino acids. CDR3 region: CASSLTRDSRNEKLFF. The CDR3, as DNA: TGTGCCAGCAGCCTAACCAGGGACAGCCGGAATGAAAAACTGTTTTTT.

This rearrangement joins TRBV27 to TRBJ2-1; perhaps TRBD2 as D (5 bases). The length of the CDR3 is 12 residues. In germline, CDR1 is MNHEY, CDR2 SMNVEV (reference sequence). Trimming took 2 bases from V and 8 from J, leaving 7 bases between them. CDR3 nucleotides: TGTGCCAGCAGTTTACTCGGGGATGAGCAGTTCTTC. Amino acids: CASSLLGDEQFF.

This chain connects TRBV28 to TRBJ2-3; 12 nucleotides match TRBD1. This CDR3 spans 14 amino acids. Germline assignment: CDR1 MDHEN and CDR2 SYDVKM. J gave up 1 base and V 8 bases, and 1 base lay outside the gene matches. The chain's CDR3 is CASGTGGGTDTQYF. The DNA for the CDR3 is TGTGCCAGCGGGACAGGGGGCGGCACAGATACGCAGTATTTT.

This chain links TRBV11-2 with TRBJ2-5, with D tentatively TRBD1 (6 bases). This CDR3 comprises 17 residues. Deletions cut 1 base from V and 1 base from J, with 16 bases between. From germline, CDR1 is SGHAT and CDR2 FQNNGV. For the CDR3, the DNA is TGTGCCAGCAGCTTAGGGGGGACAAGGGGGACCCAAGAGACCCAGTACTTC. This encodes CASSLGGTRGTQETQYF.

The chain employs TRBV19 and TRBJ2-2; TRBD1 is a possible D gene (6 bases). Germline CDR1 reads LNHDA; CDR2 reads SQIVND (reference sequence). The CDR3 is 14 amino acids. V lost 7 bases, J lost 1 base, and 10 bases lay in between. For the CDR3, the DNA is TGTGCCAGTACCTCACAGGGGAACACCGGGGAGCTGTTTTTT. It is translated as CASTSQGNTGELFF.

This chain uses TRBV5-5 with TRBJ2-7; 9 bases fit TRBD2. Per germline, CDR1 SGHKS and CDR2 YYEKEE (reference sequence). The CDR3 contains 17 residues. V was clipped by 0 bases and J by 0 bases; unmatched bases: 7. CDR3 sequence (DNA): TGTGCCAGCAGCTTGGCTCTCCAGCGGGGGGACTCCTACGAGCAGTACTTC. Translating gives CASSLALQRGDSYEQYF.

The chain couples TRBV2 to TRBJ2-5; 11 bases match TRBD2. The CDR3 runs 15 residues. V lost 2 bases to trimming and J lost 3 bases; unmatched junction nucleotides: 2. Per germline, CDR1 SNHLY and CDR2 FYNNEI. CDR3 DNA: TGTGCCAGCAGTGAACTAGCGGGGGGAAAAGAGACCCAGTACTTC. Its translation is CASSELAGGKETQYF. Variable domain in full (rest from reference TRBV2 and TRBJ2-5): EPEVTQTPSHQVTQMGQEVILRCVPISNHLYFYWYRQILGQKVEFLVSFYNNEISEKSEIFDDQFSVERPDGSNFTLKIRSTKLEDSAMYFCASSELAGGKETQYFGPGTRLLVL.

This chain connects TRBV2 to TRBJ1-3; weak D call: TRBD1 (6 bases). Trimming left V 6 bases short and J 1 base short, with 10 bases between. The CDR3 has 14 amino acids. Germline V CDR1 and CDR2: SNHLY, FYNNEI. The CDR3 region is CASRVQGSGNTIYF. In DNA, the CDR3 is TGTGCCAGCAGAGTACAGGGTTCTGGAAACACCATATATTTT.

J is TRBJ2-1 and V is TRBV6-2 or TRBV6-3; D is unclear. CDR3 length: 11 residues. Germline CDR1 and CDR2: MNHEY and SVGEGT. Trimming pared 5 bases from V and 9 bases from J, leaving 8 bases between. CDR3: CASSPSGEQFF. The CDR3, as DNA: TGTGCCAGCAGTCCCTCGGGTGAGCAGTTCTTC.

This clone has only one observation. The chain has TRBV5-1 and TRBJ1-1; 7 bases are a match to TRBD1. The germline V gene encodes CDR1 SGHRS and CDR2 YFSETQ. The CDR3 has 15 amino acids. J was trimmed by 1 base and V by 2 bases; bases with no gene match: 5. CDR3 amino acids: CASSFYRGENTEAFF. DNA for the CDR3: TGCGCCAGCAGCTTCTACAGGGGCGAGAACACTGAAGCTTTCTTT.

This chain connects TRBV28 to TRBJ2-1, with 9 positions matching TRBD1. CDR3 length: 14 amino acids. Germline trimming cut 1 base from V and 7 bases from J; bases unmatched to any gene: 2. In germline, CDR1 is MDHEN, CDR2 SYDVKM. The CDR3 bases are TGTGCCAGCAGTTTATCCGACAGGGGGAATGAGCAGTTCTTC. It codes for CASSLSDRGNEQFF.

The J gene is TRBJ1-3, the V gene TRBV7-9; 10 nucleotides agree with TRBD1. The CDR3 is made up of 19 amino acids. V lost 2 bases and J lost 1; bases outside the gene matches: 11. Germline lookup yields CDR1 SEHNR and CDR2 FQNEAQ (reference sequence). The CDR3 protein is CASSLKTGGFAISGNTIYF. The CDR3 region has the DNA TGTGCCAGCAGCTTAAAGACAGGGGGCTTTGCTATTTCTGGAAACACCATATATTTT.

This chain links TRBV19 with TRBJ1-1, with D hard to call. CDR3 length: 16 residues. Trimming removed 4 bases from V and 3 bases from J, with 18 bases in between. Looked up from germline, CDR1 is LNHDA and CDR2 is SQIVND (reference sequence). The CDR3 sequence is CASSRGGGWKDTEAFF. CDR3 nucleotide sequence: TGTGCCAGTAGTAGAGGAGGAGGGTGGAAGGACACTGAAGCTTTCTTT.

This chain joins TRBV14 and TRBJ2-7, with 7 bases identical to TRBD2. Trimming cost V 3 bases and J 5 bases; bases outside gene matches: 7. The CDR3 contains 14 residues. Germline V gene sequence: CDR1 SGHDN, CDR2 FVKESK. The CDR3 is CASSQRTGGHEQYV. The CDR3 DNA follows: TGTGCCAGCAGCCAGCGAACGGGAGGCCACGAGCAGTACGTC.

The chain employs TRBV15 and TRBJ1-4, with 8 bases that match TRBD1. Germline CDR1 is LNHNV and CDR2 is YYDKDF (reference sequence). Germline trimming cut 3 bases from V and 8 bases from J; bases unmatched to any gene: 5. The CDR3 is 14 amino acids. The CDR3 protein is CATSRTGEKEKLFF. CDR3 in DNA: TGTGCCACCAGCAGGACAGGGGAGAAGGAAAAACTGTTTTTT. Complete variable domain (other parts from reference TRBV15 and TRBJ1-4): DAMVIQNPRYQVTQFGKPVTLSCSQTLNHNVMYWYQQKSSQAPKLLFHYYDKDFNNEADTPDNFQSRRPNTSFCFLDIRSPGLGDTAMYLCATSRTGEKEKLFFGSGTQLSVL.

A single count supports this clone. The gene calls are TRBV4-1 and TRBJ1-4, with 9 bases matching TRBD1. The CDR3 extends over 14 amino acids. Germline V lookup: CDR1 MGHRA, CDR2 YSYEKL. J gave up 5 bases and V 4 bases, and 2 bases lay outside the gene matches. This chain's CDR3 is CASSPGTGNEKLFF. In nucleotides, the CDR3 is TGCGCCAGCAGCCCCGGGACAGGGAATGAAAAACTGTTTTTT.

The V and J genes are TRBV9 and TRBJ1-1; no firm D call. There are 14 residues in the CDR3. The germline V and J ends were trimmed by 0 bases and 2 bases, with 8 bases remaining between them. CDR1 is SGDLS and CDR2 is YYNGEE in the germline V gene. CDR3 sequence: CASSVDPTNTEAFF. CDR3 in DNA: TGTGCCAGCAGCGTAGATCCGACTAACACTGAAGCTTTCTTT.

The chain has TRBV28 and TRBJ2-2; 7 nucleotides line up with TRBD1. V dropped 5 bases and J dropped 0; count of bases not matched to a gene: 3. The V gene's germline CDR1 is MDHEN and CDR2 SYDVKM. The CDR3 runs to 15 residues. The CDR3 protein is CASSQGTANTGELFF. CDR3 DNA: TGTGCCAGCAGTCAAGGGACAGCGAACACCGGGGAGCTGTTTTTT.

The rearrangement joins TRBV10-3 to TRBJ2-6, with D possibly TRBD1 on 5 matching bases. The CDR3 has 18 residues. The V gene lost 0 bases and the J gene lost 0 bases, with 12 bases spanning the gap. Germline CDR1 reads ENHRY; CDR2 reads SYGVKD. The CDR3 sequence: CAISESGDRSSGANVLTF. In DNA, the CDR3 is TGTGCCATCAGTGAGTCCGGTGACAGAAGCTCTGGGGCCAACGTCCTGACTTTC.

A note on this clone: The junction shows a germline mismatch at one end, possibly a read error. The chain joins TRBV30 to TRBJ2-7; 12 bases align to TRBD1. The CDR3 has 13 amino acids. Germline CDR1 reads GTSNPN; CDR2 reads SVGIG (reference sequence). CDR3 amino acids: CAWSVGTGGRTDF. The CDR3 DNA reads TGTGCCTGGAGTGTAGGGACAGGGGGCCGGACAGACTTC.

The chain combines TRBV11-3 with TRBJ2-1; 9 positions match TRBD1. The V gene's germline CDR1 is SGHNT and CDR2 YENEEA. The CDR3 consists of 16 residues. Germline trimming cut 0 bases from V and 5 bases from J; bases unmatched to any gene: 5. The CDR3 loop is CASSLERDRDNNEQFF. The CDR3 nucleotides are TGTGCCAGCAGCTTAGAGAGGGACAGGGATAACAATGAGCAGTTCTTC.

This clone was counted once. This CDR3 reads CASSKNRGGRDSPLHF. Here the CDR3 DNA reads TGTGCCAGCAGTAAAAACAGGGGCGGGAGGGATTCACCCCTCCACTTT. The chain is built from TRBV2 and TRBJ1-6, with 7 bases matching TRBD1. There are 16 residues in the CDR3. CDR1 and CDR2 (germline): SNHLY, FYNNEI. J was trimmed by 8 bases and V by 5 bases; bases with no gene match: 12.

The chain uses TRBV7-8 and TRBJ1-1, with D tentatively TRBD1 (6 bases). The CDR3 is 15 residues long. The ends were cut back, 5 bases at V and 0 bases at J, with 13 bases in the middle. Germline CDR1 reads SGHVS; CDR2 reads FQNEAQ. The CDR3 DNA sequence: TGTGCCAGCAGCGTCACGGGACACCTGAACACTGAAGCTTTCTTT. It is translated as CASSVTGHLNTEAFF.

The chain couples TRBV29-1 to TRBJ1-3, with TRBD1 as a possible D gene (5 bases). This CDR3 is built from 13 residues. The V gene lost 3 bases and the J gene lost 0 bases, with 6 bases spanning the gap. Germline lookup yields CDR1 SQVTM and CDR2 ANQGSEA. CDR3: CSVDQGSGNTIYF. CDR3 bases: TGCAGCGTTGATCAGGGCTCTGGAAACACCATATATTTT.

This clone was seen a single time. This chain uses TRBV4-3 with TRBJ2-7; TRBD1 might be the D (6 bases). Germline CDR1 is LGHNA and CDR2 is YSLEER. Trimming took 1 base from V and 3 from J, leaving 10 bases between them. The CDR3 runs 14 residues. CDR3 DNA: TGCGCCAGCAGCCAAGTTCTAGGGGGCTACGAGCAGTACTTC. Encoded protein: CASSQVLGGYEQYF.

The DNA of the CDR3 is TGTGCCAGCAGCGTTCCCCCCGGGGGGAACACTGAAGCTTTCTTT. Its translation is CASSVPPGGNTEAFF. The chain links TRBV9 to TRBJ1-1, with D possibly being TRBD1 (5 bases). The germline V gene encodes CDR1 SGDLS and CDR2 YYNGEE. V gave up 2 bases and J gave up 1 base, with 12 bases separating them. CDR3 length: 15 amino acids. Full variable domain (remainder filled in from reference TRBV9 and TRBJ1-1): DSGVTQTPKHLITATGQRVTLRCSPRSGDLSVYWYQQSLDQGLQFLIQYYNGEERAKGNILERFSAQQFPDLHSELNLSSLELGDSALYFCASSVPPGGNTEAFFGQGTRLTVV.

As concerns this clone: The sample holds other DNA sequences that translate to the same CDR3. V is TRBV12-3 or TRBV12-4 and J is TRBJ2-1; D perhaps matches TRBD2 (6 bases). The ends were cut back, 8 bases at V and 8 bases at J, with 13 bases in the middle. The CDR3 covers 12 residues. The CDR3 region is CASSFGGDEQFF. In DNA form, the CDR3 reads TGTGCCAGCTCGTTCGGGGGTGATGAGCAGTTCTTC.

The chain is built from TRBV5-5 and TRBJ2-7; 9 positions match TRBD1. Germline V CDR1 and CDR2: SGHKS, YYEKEE (reference sequence). Losses at the gene ends were 6 bases for V and 3 bases for J; bases not matched to a gene: 4. The CDR3 loop spans 13 amino acids. CDR3 in DNA: TGTGCCAGCACCGCGGGACAGGGCTACGAGCAGTACGTC. Residues: CASTAGQGYEQYV.